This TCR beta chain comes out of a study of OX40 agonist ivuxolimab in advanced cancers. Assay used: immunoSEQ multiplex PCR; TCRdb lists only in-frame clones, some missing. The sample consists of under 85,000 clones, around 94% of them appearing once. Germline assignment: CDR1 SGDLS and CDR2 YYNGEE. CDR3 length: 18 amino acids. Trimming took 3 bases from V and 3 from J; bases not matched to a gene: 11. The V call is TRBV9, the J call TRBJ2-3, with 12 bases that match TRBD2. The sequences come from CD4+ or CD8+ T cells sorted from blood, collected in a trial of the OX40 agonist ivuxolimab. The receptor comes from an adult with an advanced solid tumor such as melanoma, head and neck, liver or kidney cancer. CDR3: CASSAQTSGRISTDTQYF. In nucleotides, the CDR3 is TGTGCCAGCAGCGCCCAGACTAGCGGGAGAATAAGTACAGATACGCAGTATTTT. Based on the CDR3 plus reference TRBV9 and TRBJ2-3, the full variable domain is DSGVTQTPKHLITATGQRVTLRCSPRSGDLSVYWYQQSLDQGLQFLIQYYNGEERAKGNILERFSAQQFPDLHSELNLSSLELGDSALYFCASSAQTSGRISTDTQYFGPGTRLTVL.